Following are 7 T cell receptor beta chains from one sample sequenced in a study of ipilimumab plus nivolumab after autologous stem cell transplantation. Produced via immunoSEQ multiplex PCR; TCRdb's table is partial and in-frame only. The sample yields 15,000 or so clones, approximately 81% seen once. The source was PBMCs, collected in a trial of ipilimumab plus nivolumab as post-transplant consolidation. The origin of the receptors is a male donor with diffuse large B-cell lymphoma.

This clone was found a few times. V usage is TRBV13 and J usage is TRBJ2-7; maybe TRBD1 (5 bases). Germline V lookup: CDR1 PRHDT, CDR2 FYEKMQ (reference sequence). The V end was cut by 0 bases, the J end by 7 bases, with 13 bases between. The CDR3 is 14 residues long. In DNA form, the CDR3 reads TGTGCCAGCAGCTTAGGTCTTGCAGGGTGGGAGCAGTACTTC. Translation gives CASSLGLAGWEQYF.

This clone was seen a few times. V is TRBV18 and J is TRBJ1-1; the D is unclear. Germline-derived CDR1 and CDR2 are KGHSH and LQKENI. This CDR3 is 11 amino acids long. The ends were cut back, 4 bases at V and 9 bases at J, with 9 bases in the middle. This CDR3 reads CASSLQKQAFF. CDR3 nucleotides: TGTGCCAGCTCACTGCAGAAGCAAGCTTTCTTT.

The J gene is TRBJ2-7, the V gene TRBV5-6; 7 nucleotides agree with TRBD1. Germline CDR1 and CDR2: SGHDT and YYEEEE. CDR3 size: 14 residues. Trimming cost V 7 bases and J 2 bases; bases outside gene matches: 9. This CDR3 reads CASGDRDAAYEQYF. The CDR3 region has the DNA TGTGCCAGCGGAGACAGGGATGCGGCCTACGAGCAGTACTTC. The full variable domain, in which reference TRBV5-6 and TRBJ2-7 provide the parts outside the CDR3, is DAGVTQSPTHLIKTRGQQVTLRCSPKSGHDTVSWYQQALGQGPQFIFQYYEEEERQRGNFPDRFSGHQFPNYSSELNVNALLLGDSALYLCASGDRDAAYEQYFGPGTRLTVT.

The genes are TRBV5-4 and TRBJ2-5; D is undetermined. V lost 1 base and J lost 5, with 3 bases in between. The CDR3 contains 11 residues. CDR1 and CDR2 from the germline V gene are SGHNT and YYREEE (reference sequence). The CDR3 protein is CASSLFETQYF. As DNA, the CDR3 is TGTGCCAGCAGCTTGTTTGAGACCCAGTACTTC.

This chain uses TRBV6-4 with TRBJ2-5; the match to TRBD2 covers 12 bases. The J call is uncertain, as TRBJ2-7 better fits the DNA end. CDR1 is MRHNA, CDR2 SNTAGT, per germline. The CDR3 consists of 14 residues. In DNA form, the CDR3 reads TGTGCCAGCAGCCTACTAGCGGGGGGCTACGAGCAGTACTTC. Translation: CASSLLAGGYEQYF.

The sample holds a few counts of this clone. In DNA, the CDR3 is TGTGCCAGCAGCCCAGTCCGGACAGGGGGAATTTCACCCCTCCACTTT. This translates into CASSPVRTGGISPLHF. V gene TRBV11-2 combines with J gene TRBJ1-6; 10 positions match TRBD1. This CDR3 is 16 amino acids long. V lost 5 bases, J lost 9 bases, and 10 bases stayed unmatched. The germline CDR1 and CDR2 sequences are SGHAT and FQNNGV.

The chain links TRBV19 to TRBJ2-1, with TRBD2 identical over 9 bases. The CDR3 extends over 15 amino acids. V lost 7 bases, J lost 4 bases, and 8 bases stayed unmatched. The V gene's germline CDR1 is LNHDA and CDR2 SQIVND (reference sequence). The DNA for the CDR3 is TGTGCCAGTAACGCCTGGGCGGGGGGGTACAATGAGCAGTTCTTC. This sequence encodes CASNAWAGGYNEQFF.